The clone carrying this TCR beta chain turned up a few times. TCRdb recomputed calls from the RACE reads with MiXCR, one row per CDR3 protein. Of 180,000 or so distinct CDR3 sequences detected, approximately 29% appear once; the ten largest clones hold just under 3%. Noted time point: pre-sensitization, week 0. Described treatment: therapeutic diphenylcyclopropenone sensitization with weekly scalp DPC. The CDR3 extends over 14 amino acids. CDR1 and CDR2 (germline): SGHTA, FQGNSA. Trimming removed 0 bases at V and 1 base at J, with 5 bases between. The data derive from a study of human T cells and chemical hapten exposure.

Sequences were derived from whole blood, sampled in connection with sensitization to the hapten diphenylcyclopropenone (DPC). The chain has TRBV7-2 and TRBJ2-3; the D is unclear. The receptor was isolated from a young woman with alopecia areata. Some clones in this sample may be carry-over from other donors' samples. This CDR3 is CASSLAIRTDTQYF. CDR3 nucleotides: TGTGCCAGCAGCTTAGCCATCCGCACAGATACGCAGTATTTT. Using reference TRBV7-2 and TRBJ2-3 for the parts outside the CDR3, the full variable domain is GAGVSQSPSNKVTEKGKDVELRCDPISGHTALYWYRQSLGQGLEFLIYFQGNSAPDKSGLPSDRFSAERTGGSVSTLTIQRTQQEDSAVYLCASSLAIRTDTQYFGPGTRLTVL.